A single sample is the source of the 30 T cell receptor beta chains below, sequenced in a study of post-analysis software for immune sequencing data. The study, taken as a whole, reports: The study found TRBV5-6, TRBV5-1 and TRBV20-1 among five or six TRBV segments more frequent in patients than controls.

The antigens of these receptors remain unknown. TCR beta cDNA libraries had unique molecular identifiers. TCRdb reanalysed the PCR reads using MiXCR and keeps one entry per CDR3 protein. The sample lists fewer than 850,000 distinct CDR3 sequences, around 27% seen once, with around 0.56% in the top ten. The sequenced sample was blood. Source of these receptors: a girl aged 10-17 years with multiple sclerosis.

The chain has TRBV20-1 and TRBJ2-7, with D unresolved. Germline V lookup: CDR1 DFQATT, CDR2 SNEGSKA (reference sequence). CDR3 length: 13 amino acids. The V end lost 0 bases, the J end lost 6 bases, and 12 bases lay between the germline ends. This CDR3 reads CSARDPGKGEQYF. The CDR3 nucleotides read TGCAGTGCTAGAGATCCAGGAAAGGGCGAGCAGTACTTC.

This clonotype was counted only a few times. The rearrangement joins TRBV10-3 to TRBJ2-4, with D uncertain. The DNA end is more similar to TRBJ2-7, so the J call may be wrong. Germline V gene sequence: CDR1 ENHRY, CDR2 SYGVKD. The CDR3 length is 13 residues. This CDR3 is CAISDHDDYEQYF. The CDR3 DNA is TGTGCCATCAGTGACCACGACGACTACGAGCAGTACTTC.

V is TRBV20-1 and J is TRBJ2-2; 7 bases agree with TRBD2. The CDR3 is 13 amino acids. Losses at the gene ends were 1 base for V and 4 bases for J; bases not matched to a gene: 0. CDR1 DFQATT and CDR2 SNEGSKA come from the germline V gene (reference sequence). CDR3 bases: TGCAGTGCTAGAGTAGCGGGCACCGGGGAGCTGTTTTTT. It is translated as CSARVAGTGELFF.

J is TRBJ1-4 and V is TRBV3-1; D is ambiguous. Trimming removed 3 bases from V and 4 bases from J, with 6 bases in between. The CDR3 runs to 13 residues. Germline values: CDR1 LGHDT, CDR2 YNNKEL (reference sequence). CDR3 nucleotides: TGTGCCAGCAGCCAGCAGAGTAATGAAAAACTGTTTTTT. It codes for CASSQQSNEKLFF. The full variable domain, rest sourced from reference TRBV3-1 and TRBJ1-4, is DTAVSQTPKYLVTQMGNDKSIKCEQNLGHDTMYWYKQDSKKFLKIMFSYNNKELIINETVPNRFSPKSPDKAHLNLHINSLELGDSAVYFCASSQQSNEKLFFGSGTQLSVL.

This clonotype was found a few times. The rearrangement joins TRBV5-1 to TRBJ2-3; a possible D gene is TRBD1 (5 bases). The CDR3 runs to 13 residues. The germline V and J ends were trimmed by 1 base and 4 bases, with 7 bases remaining between them. Germline values: CDR1 SGHRS, CDR2 YFSETQ. The CDR3 loop is CASSLWGPDTQYF. The CDR3 DNA reads as TGCGCCAGCAGCTTGTGGGGCCCAGATACGCAGTATTTT.

This clonotype was seen ten or more times. V and J are TRBV29-1 and TRBJ2-1; 11 nucleotides agree with TRBD2. The CDR3 length is 17 residues. The V gene's germline CDR1 is SQVTM and CDR2 ANQGSEA. V shed 6 bases and J 0 bases; nucleotides not matched to a gene: 10. The CDR3 here is CSVWSSGRKSSYNEQFF. As DNA, the CDR3 is TGCAGCGTCTGGTCTAGCGGGAGGAAGAGCTCCTACAATGAGCAGTTCTTC.

This chain links TRBV20-1 with TRBJ1-2; 8 positions match TRBD1. J lost 4 bases, V lost 3 bases, and 16 bases had no gene match. This CDR3 has 17 amino acids. Germline-derived CDR1 and CDR2 are DFQATT and SNEGSKA (reference sequence). The CDR3 bases are TGCAGTGCTAGTACAAACAGGGGGAGCCGTCGCGGCTATGGCTACACCTTC. As protein: CSASTNRGSRRGYGYTF.

A note on this clonotype: A much larger clone is a single base away; this may be a read error. The gene calls are TRBV10-3 and TRBJ2-6; D may be TRBD1 or TRBD2 (6 bases each). V was cut by 11 bases and J by 0 bases, with 11 bases left in between. This CDR3 has 14 amino acids. CDR1 and CDR2 (germline): ENHRY, SYGVKD. CDR3 loop: CARGDNSGANVLTF. The CDR3 DNA reads TGTGCCCGCGGGGACAACTCTGGGGCCAACGTCCTGACTTTC.

This clonotype was counted between two and nine times. The V call is TRBV5-4, the J call TRBJ1-5; tentatively, D is TRBD1 (5 bases). This CDR3 is 19 amino acids long. V was clipped by 1 base and J by 0 bases, with 20 bases between them. Germline V gene lookup returns CDR1 SGHNT and CDR2 YYREEE (reference sequence). CDR3 DNA: TGTGCCAGCAGCTTGTGGTGGGACCTATATAATGATAGCAATCAGCCCCAGCATTTT. Encoded protein: CASSLWWDLYNDSNQPQHF.

This clonotype was observed a few times. The chain recombines TRBV10-3 with TRBJ2-2; D gene unclear. V was shortened by 0 bases and J by 6 bases, with 11 bases between the two germline ends. This CDR3 spans 15 amino acids. Germline V lookup: CDR1 ENHRY, CDR2 SYGVKD. The CDR3 DNA is TGTGCCATCAGTGAGTCGAGAGACGGCGCCGGGGAGCTGTTTTTT. It is translated as CAISESRDGAGELFF.

In its sample, this clonotype was seen a few times. The CDR3 nucleotides read TGCAGTGCTAGATCGGGGACTAGCGGGAGGACAGATACGCAGTATTTT. Translation gives CSARSGTSGRTDTQYF. This sequence joins TRBV20-1 and TRBJ2-3; 15 bases map to TRBD2. This CDR3 is 16 amino acids long. The germline gives CDR1 DFQATT, CDR2 SNEGSKA (reference sequence). V was clipped by 2 bases and J by 3 bases; unmatched bases: 3.

V is TRBV5-1 and J is TRBJ2-7; 7 bases are shared with TRBD1. V was pared by 5 bases and J by 1 base, with 6 bases of the junction left unmatched. Per germline, CDR1 SGHRS and CDR2 YFSETQ. CDR3 length equals 14 residues. The chain's CDR3 is CASRVLTGSYEQYF. For the CDR3, the DNA is TGCGCCAGCAGGGTTCTGACAGGGTCCTACGAGCAGTACTTC.

V is TRBV11-2 and J is TRBJ2-6; possible D gene TRBD1, 5 bases. The germline V and J ends were trimmed by 5 bases and 1 base, with 9 bases remaining between them. Per germline, CDR1 SGHAT and CDR2 FQNNGV. CDR3 size: 15 residues. This CDR3 is CASSAYRSGANVLTF. In DNA, the CDR3 is TGTGCCAGCAGCGCATACAGGTCTGGGGCCAACGTCCTGACTTTC.

The table lists this clonotype with a few counts. V and J are TRBV20-1 and TRBJ1-2; D is unclear. CDR1 is DFQATT, CDR2 SNEGSKA, per germline (reference sequence). Trimming removed 2 bases at V and 3 bases at J, with 7 bases between. The CDR3 is 12 residues long. CDR3 in DNA: TGCAGTGCTAGACTAAAGGACTATGGCTACACCTTC. Protein sequence: CSARLKDYGYTF.

This clonotype was counted at least ten times. V gene TRBV9 combines with J gene TRBJ1-2; D is perhaps TRBD1 (5 bases). CDR3 length equals 16 residues. Trimming left V 0 bases short and J 7 bases short, with 19 bases between. Per germline, CDR1 SGDLS and CDR2 YYNGEE. CDR3: CASSVVVGGSERGYTF. The CDR3, as DNA: TGTGCCAGCAGCGTAGTGGTGGGGGGGTCCGAGCGTGGCTACACCTTC.

The V and J genes are TRBV5-1 and TRBJ2-5; either TRBD1 or TRBD2 may supply D (5 bases each). Trimming shortened V by 4 bases and J by 11 bases, and 18 bases separated the two germline ends. Per germline, CDR1 SGHRS and CDR2 YFSETQ. The CDR3 is 13 amino acids. This CDR3 reads CASSRDGNNEQYF. In nucleotides, the CDR3 is TGCGCCAGCAGCAGGGACGGGAACAATGAGCAGTACTTC.

This clonotype was picked up a small number of times. The genes are TRBV20-1 and TRBJ1-5, with a weak D call TRBD1 (5 bases). Per the germline V gene, CDR1 is DFQATT and CDR2 is SNEGSKA (reference sequence). V shed 3 bases and J shed 4 bases, with 10 bases lying between them. The CDR3 has 13 residues. The CDR3 region has the DNA TGCAGTGCTAGTCGGGGGGGAAATCAGCCCCAGCATTTT. Translation: CSASRGGNQPQHF.

This clonotype was counted only a few times. The V and J genes are TRBV5-1 and TRBJ2-7, with D tentatively TRBD1 (6 bases). V lost 4 bases and J 3 bases, leaving 20 bases between the germline ends. The CDR3 totals 16 residues. CDR1 and CDR2 (germline): SGHRS, YFSETQ. CDR3 amino acids: CASSPRQRSGVYEQYF. The CDR3 coding sequence is TGCGCCAGCAGCCCCCGACAGCGCTCAGGGGTCTACGAGCAGTACTTC. The complete variable domain, with remaining parts taken from reference TRBV5-1 and TRBJ2-7, reads KAGVTQTPRYLIKTRGQQVTLSCSPISGHRSVSWYQQTPGQGLQFLFEYFSETQRNKGNFPGRFSGRQFSNSRSEMNVSTLELGDSALYLCASSPRQRSGVYEQYFGPGTRLTVT.

The chain joins TRBV7-2 to TRBJ2-7, with D perhaps TRBD1 (6 bases). CDR1 SGHTA and CDR2 FQGNSA come from the germline V gene. Trimming shortened V by 7 bases and J by 6 bases, and 19 bases separated the two germline ends. The CDR3 length is 14 residues. CDR3 amino acids: CASNSYGQQSEQYF. DNA for the CDR3: TGTGCCAGCAACTCCTACGGACAGCAATCCGAGCAGTACTTC.

The rearrangement joins TRBV27 to TRBJ2-7; 8 bases match TRBD2. The J call is uncertain, as TRBJ2-5 better fits the DNA end. Germline V CDR1 and CDR2: MNHEY, SMNVEV (reference sequence). The CDR3 is made up of 13 amino acids. The CDR3 DNA reads as TGTGCCAGCAGCCGCAGACTAGCGGAGACCCAGTACTTC. This translates into CASSRRLAETQYF.

CDR3 loop: CASSLGYNQPQHF. The DNA for the CDR3 is TGTGCCAGCAGTTTGGGATACAATCAGCCCCAGCATTTT. This chain joins TRBV6-5 and TRBJ1-5; D ambiguous. CDR3 length equals 13 residues. V lost 4 bases to trimming and J lost 3 bases, with 7 bases between them. Germline V gene data show CDR1 as MNHEY and CDR2 as SVGAGI.

This clonotype has only a few counts. V and J are TRBV20-1 and TRBJ1-4; 7 bases match TRBD1. The J segment lost 7 bases and the V segment lost 3 bases, leaving 8 bases of the junction unmatched. CDR3 length: 14 residues. The germline gives CDR1 DFQATT, CDR2 SNEGSKA (reference sequence). The CDR3 region is CSARAGQDGEKLFF. For the CDR3, the DNA is TGCAGTGCTAGGGCCGGACAGGACGGTGAAAAACTGTTTTTT.

The chain joins TRBV12-3 or TRBV12-4 to TRBJ2-4; D unresolved. This CDR3 is built from 16 residues. Deletions cut 1 base from V and 6 bases from J, with 16 bases between. The CDR3, as DNA: TGTGCCAGCAGTTTAGGGTCCCAGCTCGCTGGAAACATTCAGTACTTC. Its translation: CASSLGSQLAGNIQYF.

The chain joins TRBV10-3 to TRBJ2-5, with a tentative D call TRBD1 (5 bases). The DNA end is more similar to TRBJ2-7, so the J call may be wrong. The CDR3 runs 13 residues. Germline CDR1 is ENHRY and CDR2 is SYGVKD. CDR3 bases: TGTGCCATCAGCGGCCCAGGGTACCACGAGCAGTACTTC. As protein: CAISGPGYHEQYF.

The chain links TRBV20-1 to TRBJ2-7, with unresolved D. This CDR3 contains 17 residues. The V end lost 0 bases, the J end lost 2 bases, and 20 bases lay between the germline ends. CDR1 DFQATT and CDR2 SNEGSKA come from the germline V gene (reference sequence). This CDR3 is CSARDREAAGSTYEQYF. CDR3 in DNA: TGCAGTGCTAGAGATCGAGAGGCGGCAGGCTCAACCTACGAGCAGTACTTC.

This clonotype was found once. Given the absence of the conserved phenylalanine or tryptophan at the CDR3 end, a read error is likely. The J gene is TRBJ2-4, the V gene TRBV20-1, with D perhaps assigned TRBD1 or TRBD2 (5 bases each). In germline, CDR1 is DFQATT, CDR2 SNEGSKA (reference sequence). This CDR3 is 13 amino acids long. Trimming stripped 4 bases from V and 0 bases from J, with 7 bases between. This CDR3 reads CSATGTAKNIQYC. CDR3 DNA: TGCAGTGCTACCGGGACAGCCAAAAACATTCAGTACTGC.

This clonotype was counted a few times. The chain links TRBV7-2 to TRBJ2-5, with no clear D. TRBJ2-7 explains the end of the DNA better; the J call may be wrong. The CDR3 is made up of 14 amino acids. Germline CDR1 SGHTA, CDR2 FQGNSA. The CDR3 sequence is CASSLGVGRYEQYF. For the CDR3, the DNA is TGTGCCAGCAGCTTAGGGGTTGGACGCTACGAGCAGTACTTC.

This clonotype was seen many times. A read error may account for a junction end that differs from germline. The V gene is TRBV4-3, the J gene TRBJ2-7; D might be TRBD1 (5 bases). The CDR3 is 11 residues long. From germline, CDR1 is LGHNA and CDR2 YSLEER. The CDR3 DNA sequence: TGTGCCAGCAGCCAGGGCTCCGAGCAGTACTTC. Translation: CASSQGSEQYF.

The V gene is TRBV5-1, the J gene TRBJ2-5, with 8 positions matching TRBD1. The J call may be in error: the DNA end matches TRBJ2-7 better. The germline V gene encodes CDR1 SGHRS and CDR2 YFSETQ. The CDR3 length is 14 residues. The CDR3 DNA follows: TGCGCCAGCAGCGGGCCAGACAGGGGCTACGAGCAGTACTTC. It translates to CASSGPDRGYEQYF.

The rearrangement joins TRBV28 to TRBJ2-1; D is tentatively TRBD1 or TRBD2 (5 bases each). Trimming cost V 4 bases and J 2 bases, with 12 bases left between them. The germline V gene encodes CDR1 MDHEN and CDR2 SYDVKM. CDR3 length: 15 amino acids. The CDR3 is CASSSLGDPYNEQFF. DNA for the CDR3: TGTGCCAGCAGTTCCCTGGGGGATCCCTACAATGAGCAGTTCTTC. Full variable domain (remainder filled in from reference TRBV28 and TRBJ2-1): DVKVTQSSRYLVKRTGEKVFLECVQDMDHENMFWYRQDPGLGLRLIYFSYDVKMKEKGDIPEGYSVSREKKERFSLILESASTNQTSMYLCASSSLGDPYNEQFFGPGTRLTVL.